This T cell receptor beta chain was profiled in a study of T cells in Graves' hyperthyroidism and ophthalmopathy. Findings of the study overall: Model predictions of ophthalmopathy came a median approximately 6 months before onset.

Hyperthyroidism of Graves' type that showed no ophthalmopathy progression within 18 months was stable. Reasons for excluding patients were uncontrolled infection, other autoimmune disease, pregnancy or lactation. From more than 9.5 ml of fresh peripheral blood, PBMCs were isolated. With regard to this clonotype: Its antigen is unidentified.

TCR beta CDR3 region amplification was performed from RNA transcripts. Primed by the HTBI set, a first-round RT-PCR was run on the TCR CDR3. TCRdb called the multiplex PCR reads again in MiXCR, with one record for every CDR3 protein. The sample has under 350,000 distinct CDR3 sequences, roughly a fifth seen once. This sequence was found in a woman aged 45-65 years with Graves' hyperthyroidism. Sequencing was performed on blood.

The CDR3 nucleotides are TGTGCCAGCAGTTTTCGGGGGATCAATGAGCAGTTCTTC. It specifies CASSFRGINEQFF. The chain employs TRBV12-3 or TRBV12-4 and TRBJ2-1; TRBD2 might be the D (6 bases). Trimming took off 3 bases at V and 6 bases at J, with 9 bases between the two ends. The CDR3 contains 13 residues.